This T cell receptor beta chain originates from a study of STAT5B mutations in CD4+ large granular lymphocyte leukemia. To note about this clone: Its antigen is not known.

The assay was run at survey level. Here immunoSEQ multiplex PCR was the method, and the copy in TCRdb shows in-frame clones only, minus some. Of 30,000 to 40,000 clones listed, about 80% were seen once; the top ten hold more than 6%. V dropped 4 bases and J dropped 0; count of bases not matched to a gene: 4. Germline V gene lookup returns CDR1 ENHRY and CDR2 SYGVKD. There are 16 residues in the CDR3. General observations from the study: No patients shared main leukemic clonotypes, though around 25% appeared at low frequency elsewhere. Patient CD4-sorted repertoires looked more clonal than healthy CD4+ repertoires, even without putative leukemic clones. 8/27 top patient clones versus 2/35 control clones were TRBV06-family.

The source is a human donor in good health. The sequenced sample was CD4+ T cells from blood buffy coats. The chain has TRBV10-3 and TRBJ2-7; 12 bases agree with TRBD2. The DNA for the CDR3 is TGTGCCATCAGTGCGGGACTAGCGGGCAGCTCCTACGAGCAGTACTTC. This gives the protein CAISAGLAGSSYEQYF.